These 24 T cell receptor beta chains were all obtained from the same sample, sequenced in a study of blood T cells in healthy people across ages. A J-beta primer mix and a sample-barcoded 5' primer were used in a second PCR of roughly 7 to 12 cycles. Using its own MiXCR run on the 5' RACE reads, TCRdb lists one record per CDR3 protein. The sample has roughly 1,700,000 distinct CDR3 sequences; over 25% are singletons. Sequencing was performed on blood. Receptors originate from a woman in her 30s in good health.

In its sample, this clonotype was seen a few times. The chain recombines TRBV5-1 with TRBJ2-1; D gene unclear. V was shortened by 4 bases and J by 4 bases, with 6 bases between the two germline ends. Germline CDR1 is SGHRS and CDR2 is YFSETQ. The CDR3 is 12 amino acids. The CDR3 DNA sequence: TGCGCCAGCAGCGTGGCATACAATGAGCAGTTCTTC. Translating it yields CASSVAYNEQFF.

V is TRBV7-9 and J is TRBJ2-3; D unclear. Germline lookup yields CDR1 SEHNR and CDR2 FQNEAQ (reference sequence). The V end was cut by 1 base, the J end by 0 bases, with 8 bases between. This CDR3 region has 15 residues. The CDR3 is CASSLGVFSTDTQYF. CDR3 coding DNA: TGTGCCAGCAGCTTAGGAGTTTTTAGCACAGATACGCAGTATTTT.

With respect to this clonotype: At one of its ends the junction is not consistent with the germline gene, which may arise from a read error. The CDR3 spells CAGRRDRGYEQYF. In DNA, the CDR3 is TGTGCCGGCAGACGGGACAGGGGGTACGAGCAGTACTTC. V and J are TRBV6-1 and TRBJ2-5, with TRBD1 matching over 11 bases. The assigned J gene may be wrong: the sequence end matches TRBJ2-7 better. The CDR3 sequence is 13 residues long. Germline-derived CDR1 and CDR2 are MNHNS and SASEGT.

This clonotype was observed a handful of times. The rearrangement links TRBV24-1 to TRBJ2-1; D possibly corresponds to TRBD1 (6 bases). The CDR3 contains 13 residues. V dropped 4 bases and J dropped 9 bases, with 12 bases sitting between them. The germline CDR1 and CDR2 sequences are KGHDR and SFDVKD. CDR3 in DNA: TGTGCCACCAGTGACTACAGGGTAGGTGAGCAGTTCTTC. It yields the protein CATSDYRVGEQFF.

In this sample, this clonotype turned up a few times. The rearrangement uses TRBV7-2 and TRBJ2-7; 7 nucleotides align to TRBD1. V lost 5 bases, J lost 2 bases, and 6 bases stayed unmatched. Germline values: CDR1 SGHTA, CDR2 FQGNSA. This CDR3 is 14 amino acids long. CDR3 region: CASSPDRVPYEQYF. CDR3 bases: TGTGCCAGCAGCCCCGACAGGGTACCCTACGAGCAGTACTTC.

This clonotype was seen many times. V and J are TRBV5-1 and TRBJ2-5; D remains unclear. The closer fit of TRBJ2-7 to the DNA end suggests the J call may be wrong. CDR1 and CDR2 (germline): SGHRS, YFSETQ. The CDR3 loop spans 13 amino acids. This CDR3 reads CASSTGGPSEQYF. CDR3 sequence (DNA): TGCGCCAGCAGCACGGGTGGGCCCTCCGAGCAGTACTTC.

The sample holds a few counts of this clonotype. J is TRBJ2-7 and V is TRBV20-1, with TRBD2 matching 10 bases. This CDR3 comprises 13 residues. Germline V gene lookup returns CDR1 DFQATT and CDR2 SNEGSKA (reference sequence). V dropped 8 bases and J dropped 4; count of bases not matched to a gene: 8. DNA for the CDR3: TGCAGTACCAGAGGACTAGCGGTTTACGAGCAGTACTTC. Encoded protein: CSTRGLAVYEQYF.

This clonotype was observed a handful of times. DNA for the CDR3: TGCGCCAGCAGCGGACTAGGTAACACAGATACGCAGTATTTT. This codes for CASSGLGNTDTQYF. This chain links TRBV5-1 with TRBJ2-3; the match to TRBD2 covers 7 bases. Trimming removed 4 bases from V and 2 bases from J; junction bases left unmatched: 4. The CDR3 covers 14 residues. Per the germline V gene, CDR1 is SGHRS and CDR2 is YFSETQ.

This clonotype was counted a few times. V and J are TRBV29-1 and TRBJ2-3; 9 bases map to TRBD1. CDR1 is SQVTM and CDR2 is ANQGSEA in the germline V gene. The CDR3 has 16 amino acids. V shed 2 bases, J shed 1 base, and the junction held 7 bases outside the gene matches. The CDR3 DNA reads TGCAGCGTTGAATCTGGGACAGGGATCGGCACAGATACGCAGTATTTT. This gives the protein CSVESGTGIGTDTQYF.

Of note for this clonotype: Relative to the germline gene, one junction end is altered; a read error may explain this. The chain has TRBV5-1 and TRBJ2-3; TRBD1 might be the D (6 bases). The CDR3 consists of 14 residues. The germline V gene encodes CDR1 SGHRS and CDR2 YFSETQ. The chain's CDR3 is CASSLGARTDTQYF. For the CDR3, the DNA is TGTGCCAGCAGCTTGGGGGCACGCACAGATACGCAGTATTTT.

This clonotype was observed a handful of times. The chain is built from TRBV6-6 and TRBJ2-1, with 11 bases fitting TRBD1. J was trimmed by 6 bases and V by 5 bases; bases with no gene match: 3. The CDR3 loop spans 14 amino acids. Germline V gene data show CDR1 as MNHNY and CDR2 as SVGAGI (reference sequence). The CDR3 is CASSGQGAGNEQFF. The CDR3 bases are TGTGCCAGCAGTGGACAGGGGGCGGGCAATGAGCAGTTCTTC.

There are many counts of this clonotype. This chain uses TRBV9 with TRBJ2-1; no clear D. The V end was cut by 0 bases, the J end by 5 bases, with 12 bases between. Germline CDR1 and CDR2: SGDLS and YYNGEE. The CDR3 consists of 15 residues. CDR3 bases: TGTGCCAGCAGCGTAGTACCCCATGGCAACAATGAGCAGTTCTTC. It encodes CASSVVPHGNNEQFF.

This sequence joins TRBV6-6 and TRBJ2-1; D call uncertain. The CDR3 is made up of 11 amino acids. Germline V gene sequence: CDR1 MNHNY, CDR2 SVGAGI (reference sequence). The V gene lost 10 bases and the J gene lost 8 bases, with 12 bases spanning the gap. The CDR3 is CATQLMYEQFF. The CDR3 bases are TGTGCCACCCAACTCATGTATGAGCAGTTCTTC.

This clonotype was counted ten times or more. The chain employs TRBV10-1 and TRBJ2-7; D not resolved. The CDR3 loop spans 12 amino acids. CDR1 is WNHNN, CDR2 SYGVQD, per germline (reference sequence). V was pared by 10 bases and J by 4 bases, with 14 bases between. In DNA, the CDR3 is TGCGCCAAAGAACCGACGGATTACGAGCAGTACTTC. Protein sequence: CAKEPTDYEQYF.

The rearrangement joins TRBV4-1 to TRBJ1-1; no definite D call. The CDR3 totals 15 residues. Between the trimmed V and J ends, which lost 4 bases and 0 bases, there was a span of 12 bases. Germline V lookup: CDR1 MGHRA, CDR2 YSYEKL. CDR3 in DNA: TGCGCCAGCAGCCCCGGGGTCGGACTGAACACTGAAGCTTTCTTT. This encodes CASSPGVGLNTEAFF.

As concerns this clonotype: A junction end diverges from the germline sequence, so it may reflect a read error. This chain joins TRBV7-9 and TRBJ2-1; 9 bases match TRBD1. This CDR3 comprises 18 residues. The germline V gene has CDR1 SEHNR and CDR2 FQNEAQ (reference sequence). DNA for the CDR3: TGTGCCAACAGCGCGCTCTACCGGGACAGGGTAGTAGACAATGAGCAGTTCTTC. Residues: CANSALYRDRVVDNEQFF.

This clonotype has ten or more counts. The chain uses TRBV6-5 and TRBJ2-7; 7 bases line up with TRBD1. CDR1 is MNHEY and CDR2 is SVGAGI in the germline V gene. This CDR3 contains 14 residues. V lost 5 bases and J lost 3; bases outside the gene matches: 7. CDR3 loop: CASSATGLFYEQYF. The CDR3 DNA sequence: TGTGCCAGCAGTGCGACAGGGTTGTTCTACGAGCAGTACTTC.

This clonotype has at least ten counts. The rearrangement uses TRBV29-1 and TRBJ2-5; D is perhaps TRBD1 (6 bases). Trimming pared 5 bases from V and 5 bases from J, leaving 12 bases between. The length of the CDR3 is 12 residues. Germline V gives CDR1 SQVTM, CDR2 ANQGSEA. The CDR3 coding sequence is TGCAGCGTTCTGAGGGGGTGGGAGACCCAGTACTTC. Amino acid sequence: CSVLRGWETQYF.

The CDR3 loop is CASTLLGLATDTQYF. The CDR3 coding sequence is TGTGCCAGCACCCTTCTGGGACTCGCCACAGATACGCAGTATTTT. This chain joins TRBV6-2 or TRBV6-3 and TRBJ2-3; TRBD2 is a possible D gene (6 bases). With 7 bases removed from V and 2 bases from J, the gap between germline ends came to 16 bases. The V gene's germline CDR1 is MNHEY and CDR2 SVGEGT. This CDR3 is 15 amino acids long.

The rearrangement uses TRBV27 and TRBJ2-1; a possible D gene is TRBD2 (6 bases). The CDR3 has 18 residues. Germline values: CDR1 MNHEY, CDR2 SMNVEV (reference sequence). The V and J ends lost 2 bases and 4 bases respectively, with 21 bases between them. The CDR3 DNA sequence: TGTGCCAGCAGTTTAAGGATTATTACGGGAGACTCGTACAATGAGCAGTTCTTC. Protein sequence: CASSLRIITGDSYNEQFF.

The chain combines TRBV12-3 or TRBV12-4 with TRBJ2-1; TRBD2 agrees at 7 bases. The CDR3 consists of 17 residues. Trimming removed 3 bases from V and 5 bases from J; junction bases left unmatched: 13. The CDR3: CASSLSIREGRNNEQFF. The DNA of the CDR3 is TGTGCCAGCAGTTTGAGTATTAGGGAGGGCCGGAACAATGAGCAGTTCTTC.

In this sample, this clonotype turned up a few times. This CDR3 is CASRASGGSTDTQYF. Here the CDR3 DNA reads TGTGCCAGCAGGGCTAGCGGGGGAAGCACAGATACGCAGTATTTT. The gene calls are TRBV2 and TRBJ2-3; 10 nucleotides match TRBD2. V gave up 6 bases and J gave up 0 bases; unmatched junction bases: 3. The CDR3 consists of 15 residues. Germline assignment: CDR1 SNHLY and CDR2 FYNNEI.

This clonotype was observed many times. The V call is TRBV18, the J call TRBJ2-1; the match to TRBD2 covers 12 bases. Trimming at V came to 8 bases and at J to 8 bases, leaving 10 bases not matched to a gene. Germline V lookup: CDR1 KGHSH, CDR2 LQKENI. The CDR3 consists of 15 residues. The CDR3 DNA sequence: TGTGCCAGCGTACCGGTGACTAGCGGGAGTTATGAGCAGTTCTTC. Its protein is CASVPVTSGSYEQFF.

This clonotype was recorded once. The rearrangement links TRBV30 to TRBJ2-1; unclear D gene. With 5 bases removed from V and 0 bases from J, the gap between germline ends came to 17 bases. In germline, CDR1 is GTSNPN, CDR2 SVGIG (reference sequence). This CDR3 comprises 16 residues. The CDR3 here is CAWGPPMALSYNEQFF. The CDR3 DNA follows: TGTGCCTGGGGTCCCCCAATGGCCCTCTCCTACAATGAGCAGTTCTTC.